Shown below are 5 T cell receptor beta chains from a single sample sequenced in a study of blood T cell repertoires in COVID-19. Produced via immunoSEQ multiplex PCR; TCRdb's table is partial and in-frame only. The profile shows 140,000 or so clones, about 80% of them singletons. Sequencing was done on a sample of peripheral blood. The receptors derive from an elderly woman with acute or convalescent COVID-19.

V and J are TRBV7-9 and TRBJ2-7; possibly TRBD1 for D (5 bases). This CDR3 has 13 amino acids. Germline-derived CDR1 and CDR2 are SEHNR and FQNEAQ (reference sequence). Trimming shortened V by 3 bases and J by 5 bases, and 11 bases separated the two germline ends. CDR3 in amino acids: CASSFTAGHEQYF. CDR3 sequence (DNA): TGTGCCAGCAGCTTTACAGCAGGGCACGAGCAGTACTTC.

V and J are TRBV5-6 and TRBJ2-1; 9 bases map to TRBD2. V lost 1 base to trimming and J lost 10 bases; unmatched junction nucleotides: 9. The CDR3 consists of 15 residues. Germline V lookup: CDR1 SGHDT, CDR2 YYEEEE. In DNA, the CDR3 is TGTGCCAGCAGCTTGTTTAGCGGGGGTCCACCGGAGCAGTTCTTC. Translation gives CASSLFSGGPPEQFF.

CDR3 sequence (DNA): TGTGCCAGCAGCTTAGAGGGGGCAGGGGAGACCCAGTACTTC. It yields the protein CASSLEGAGETQYF. This chain connects TRBV7-2 to TRBJ2-5; the match to TRBD1 covers 7 bases. The V segment lost 1 base and the J segment 5 bases; nucleotides outside the gene matches: 4. There are 14 residues in the CDR3. Germline V lookup: CDR1 SGHTA, CDR2 FQGNSA. Drawing the rest from reference TRBV7-2 and TRBJ2-5, the complete variable domain is GAGVSQSPSNKVTEKGKDVELRCDPISGHTALYWYRQSLGQGLEFLIYFQGNSAPDKSGLPSDRFSAERTGGSVSTLTIQRTQQEDSAVYLCASSLEGAGETQYFGPGTRLLVL.

The gene calls are TRBV9 and TRBJ2-1; TRBD2 matches at 13 bases. Germline V gene data show CDR1 as SGDLS and CDR2 as YYNGEE. V lost 0 bases and J lost 7; bases outside the gene matches: 4. The CDR3 totals 16 residues. The DNA of the CDR3 is TGTGCCAGCAGCGTAGGGGGGACTAGCGGGGCAAATGAGCAGTTCTTC. It is translated as CASSVGGTSGANEQFF. The entire variable domain, with the rest obtained from reference TRBV9 and TRBJ2-1, is as follows: DSGVTQTPKHLITATGQRVTLRCSPRSGDLSVYWYQQSLDQGLQFLIQYYNGEERAKGNILERFSAQQFPDLHSELNLSSLELGDSALYFCASSVGGTSGANEQFFGPGTRLTVL.

This chain joins TRBV7-3 and TRBJ2-4, with 10 nucleotides matching TRBD2. The germline V gene has CDR1 SGHTA and CDR2 FQGTGA. V trimming: 2 bases; J trimming: 5 bases; junction bases outside the gene matches: 15. The CDR3 contains 19 residues. The CDR3 sequence: CASSLYPAGAGGVQNIQYF. The DNA for the CDR3 is TGTGCCAGCAGCTTATACCCCGCGGGAGCGGGGGGGGTACAAAACATTCAGTACTTC.